The 20 T cell receptor beta chains presented below share a single source sample, sequenced in a study of T-cell memory formation after mild COVID-19. TCRdb re-derived calls from the 5' RACE reads in MiXCR, one entry per CDR3 protein. Of 560,000 or so distinct CDR3 sequences listed, 17% are singletons. The specimen was PBMCs or a T cell subset sorted from them (not recorded which). The receptors originated from an adult woman who had mild COVID-19 (a few samples of this study predate the infection). Cell type and time point are not known.

In its sample, this clonotype was seen a few times. The CDR3 nucleotides are TGTGCCACCAGTGATCATCTAGACAGGGACACAGATACGCAGTATTTT. Translated: CATSDHLDRDTDTQYF. The chain has TRBV24-1 and TRBJ2-3; 7 bases match TRBD1. Trimming took 3 bases from V and 2 from J; bases not matched to a gene: 7. CDR3 size: 16 residues. The germline gives CDR1 KGHDR, CDR2 SFDVKD.

This clonotype was seen more than once but under ten times. Since a much larger clone is just one base distant, this may be a read error. CDR3 in amino acids: CASSPRLAGGPGEETQYF. CDR3 bases: TGTGCCAGCAGCCCACGACTAGCGGGAGGGCCAGGCGAAGAGACCCAGTACTTC. The chain couples TRBV3-1 to TRBJ2-5; 14 bases are shared with TRBD2. The length of the CDR3 is 18 residues. J gave up 3 bases and V 4 bases, and 10 bases lay outside the gene matches. Per the germline V gene, CDR1 is LGHDT and CDR2 is YNNKEL (reference sequence).

The chain links TRBV27 to TRBJ2-7; 9 bases agree with TRBD2. The V gene end was trimmed by 6 bases and the J gene end by 3 bases; junction bases not matched to a gene: 15. There are 17 residues in the CDR3. CDR1 MNHEY and CDR2 SMNVEV come from the germline V gene (reference sequence). In DNA, the CDR3 is TGTGCCAGCAGCCCGATGATTAGCGGGGGCCTCGTCTACGAGCAGTACTTC. Translation: CASSPMISGGLVYEQYF.

Here the CDR3 DNA reads TGTGCCAGTAGATGGGACACTTCGGGGTACGAGCAGTACTTC. Protein sequence: CASRWDTSGYEQYF. The chain has TRBV19 and TRBJ2-7, with D tentatively TRBD1 (6 bases). The CDR3 extends over 14 amino acids. Germline CDR1 is LNHDA and CDR2 is SQIVND (reference sequence). Trimming took 6 bases from V and 4 from J, leaving 16 bases between them.

The chain carries TRBV15 and TRBJ1-5; D unresolved. V lost 5 bases and J lost 0, with 17 bases in between. This CDR3 region has 17 residues. From germline, CDR1 is LNHNV and CDR2 YYDKDF (reference sequence). The CDR3 sequence is CATSEGPPHHSNQPQHF. The CDR3 nucleotides read TGTGCCACCAGCGAAGGACCGCCGCACCATAGCAATCAGCCCCAGCATTTT. Variable domain in full (rest from reference TRBV15 and TRBJ1-5): DAMVIQNPRYQVTQFGKPVTLSCSQTLNHNVMYWYQQKSSQAPKLLFHYYDKDFNNEADTPDNFQSRRPNTSFCFLDIRSPGLGDTAMYLCATSEGPPHHSNQPQHFGDGTRLSIL.

The chain carries TRBV29-1 and TRBJ1-5, with D maybe TRBD1 (6 bases). CDR1 is SQVTM, CDR2 ANQGSEA, per germline. This CDR3 comprises 13 residues. V shed 4 bases and J shed 6 bases, with 13 bases lying between them. In DNA, the CDR3 is TGCAGCGTTGTTGGGGGCTGGGGTCAGCCCCAGCATTTT. Translating it yields CSVVGGWGQPQHF.

Only a few counts were recorded for this clonotype. The J gene is TRBJ1-2, the V gene TRBV5-1, with a weak D call TRBD1 (5 bases). Trimming took 0 bases from V and 6 from J, leaving 15 bases between them. From germline, CDR1 is SGHRS and CDR2 YFSETQ. The CDR3 sequence is 15 residues long. The CDR3 bases are TGCGCCAGCAGCTTGGTAGGCATACCACAGGATGGCTACACCTTC. Amino acid sequence: CASSLVGIPQDGYTF.

The genes are TRBV24-1 and TRBJ2-7; D remains ambiguous. In germline, CDR1 is KGHDR, CDR2 SFDVKD. The V end was cut by 8 bases, the J end by 7 bases, with 14 bases between. The CDR3 loop spans 12 amino acids. CDR3 in amino acids: CATNDVQGEQYF. The CDR3 DNA reads as TGTGCCACCAACGATGTTCAAGGGGAGCAGTACTTC.

The CDR3 DNA reads TGCAGTGCTAGAAAGGGAGGATTTCTTGAAAAACTGTTTTTT. This translates into CSARKGGFLEKLFF. This chain joins TRBV20-1 and TRBJ1-4; D gene unclear. Germline V gene sequence: CDR1 DFQATT, CDR2 SNEGSKA (reference sequence). The CDR3 has 14 residues. The V and J ends lost 2 bases and 7 bases respectively, with 14 bases between them.

This clonotype was found many times. The chain couples TRBV12-3 or TRBV12-4 to TRBJ2-6; 9 bases fit TRBD1. The CDR3 length is 16 residues. V lost 5 bases to trimming and J lost 4 bases; unmatched junction nucleotides: 6. The CDR3 region has the DNA TGTGCCAGCAGTCGGACAGGGGAGGCCGGGGCCAACGTCCTGACTTTC. It specifies CASSRTGEAGANVLTF.

V is TRBV5-6 and J is TRBJ2-1; the D gene is possibly TRBD2 (5 bases). Germline V CDR1 and CDR2: SGHDT, YYEEEE. V lost 3 bases to trimming and J lost 6 bases, with 16 bases between them. The CDR3 length is 15 residues. The CDR3 DNA is TGTGCCAGCAGCTGGGCCCTAACTAGTACCAATGAGCAGTTCTTC. Encoded protein: CASSWALTSTNEQFF.

This clonotype has a handful of counts. The rearrangement joins TRBV6-1 to TRBJ2-7, with TRBD1 as a possible D gene (7 bases). The germline V gene encodes CDR1 MNHNS and CDR2 SASEGT. This CDR3 has 14 amino acids. The V gene lost 2 bases and the J gene lost 5 bases, with 13 bases spanning the gap. The CDR3 bases are TGTGCCAGCAGTGAATTAGGAGGGGGCCACGAGCAGTACTTC. Translating it yields CASSELGGGHEQYF.

The chain has TRBV14 and TRBJ2-7; D is unclear. V lost 0 bases and J 2 bases, leaving 5 bases between the germline ends. CDR3 length: 13 amino acids. The germline gives CDR1 SGHDN, CDR2 FVKESK. In DNA, the CDR3 is TGTGCCAGCAGCCAAGAGGCGACCTACGAGCAGTACTTC. This gives the protein CASSQEATYEQYF.

In its sample, this clonotype was seen many times. V usage is TRBV30 and J usage is TRBJ2-1; possibly TRBD2 for D (6 bases). CDR1 is GTSNPN, CDR2 SVGIG, per germline (reference sequence). The CDR3 sequence is 13 residues long. V lost 2 bases to trimming and J lost 4 bases, with 9 bases between them. CDR3 DNA sequence: TGTGCCTGGAGTACGGAGGGGTACAATGAGCAGTTCTTC. Translating it yields CAWSTEGYNEQFF.

This clonotype has only a few counts. V gene TRBV5-4 combines with J gene TRBJ1-1, with D perhaps TRBD1 (5 bases). V gave up 3 bases and J gave up 6 bases, with 21 bases separating them. Per germline, CDR1 SGHNT and CDR2 YYREEE (reference sequence). The CDR3 consists of 16 residues. DNA for the CDR3: TGTGCCAGCAGCTCCGGTCAGGGAGGAGGGGTTGCTGAAGCTTTCTTT. As protein: CASSSGQGGGVAEAFF.

The chain links TRBV5-1 to TRBJ1-2; the D is unclear. This CDR3 comprises 14 residues. V was cut by 1 base and J by 1 base, with 8 bases left in between. CDR1 and CDR2 from the germline V gene are SGHRS and YFSETQ. This CDR3 is CASSLINSNYGYTF. In nucleotides, the CDR3 is TGCGCCAGCAGCTTGATTAACAGTAACTATGGCTACACCTTC.

The chain has TRBV4-3 and TRBJ1-2; 8 bases map to TRBD1. Germline V lookup: CDR1 LGHNA, CDR2 YSLEER. CDR3 length equals 16 residues. V gave up 4 bases and J gave up 7 bases; unmatched junction bases: 14. The CDR3 DNA sequence: TGCGCCAGCAGCCGCAACTCACGACAGGGGTCGGGTGGCTACACCTTC. It translates to CASSRNSRQGSGGYTF.

This clonotype was detected a few times. The chain has TRBV7-2 and TRBJ2-7, with D tentatively TRBD2 (7 bases). The V and J ends lost 0 bases and 0 bases respectively, with 15 bases between them. The CDR3 has 17 amino acids. The germline V gene has CDR1 SGHTA and CDR2 FQGNSA. In DNA, the CDR3 is TGTGCCAGCAGCTTAGCCGGAGGGGGGGTCGCCTCCTACGAGCAGTACTTC. Protein sequence: CASSLAGGGVASYEQYF.

This clonotype turned up a few times. The rearrangement uses TRBV14 and TRBJ2-6; D remains ambiguous. Trimming took off 1 base at V and 3 bases at J, with 7 bases between the two ends. Germline V gene data show CDR1 as SGHDN and CDR2 as FVKESK. The CDR3 has 15 residues. The CDR3 DNA is TGTGCCAGCAGCCAAGGTCGGCTTGGGGCCAACGTCCTGACTTTC. It encodes CASSQGRLGANVLTF.

This CDR3 reads CASSYADTQYF. CDR3 in DNA: TGTGCCAGCAGTTATGCAGATACGCAGTATTTT. V gene TRBV6-5 combines with J gene TRBJ2-3, with D unresolved. This CDR3 comprises 11 residues. Trimming removed 3 bases at V and 4 bases at J, with 2 bases between. CDR1 and CDR2 from the germline V gene are MNHEY and SVGAGI.